The 11 T cell receptor beta chains below all came from one sample that was sequenced in a study of identical twins. TCRdb reprocessed the 5' RACE reads via MiXCR and lists one record per CDR3 protein. Altogether approximately 670,000 distinct CDR3 sequences are present, less than 7% being singletons, with the ten largest covering 1.5% to 2%. The source material was naive T cells sorted from blood. Receptor source: a man aged 18-30 years in good health.

This clonotype was detected a few times. V gene TRBV20-1 combines with J gene TRBJ2-1; 7 bases are shared with TRBD2. Germline V gives CDR1 DFQATT, CDR2 SNEGSKA (reference sequence). This CDR3 has 14 residues. The trim removed 6 bases at V and 8 bases at J, leaving 13 bases unmatched. The CDR3 protein is CSATSGKGWDEQFF. Here the CDR3 DNA reads TGCAGTGCGACAAGCGGGAAGGGCTGGGATGAGCAGTTCTTC.

This clonotype was seen repeatedly, ten times or more. The chain couples TRBV20-1 to TRBJ2-4; a possible D gene is TRBD2 (5 bases). The CDR3 totals 18 residues. The V end was cut by 1 base, the J end by 0 bases, with 19 bases between. Germline-derived CDR1 and CDR2 are DFQATT and SNEGSKA (reference sequence). CDR3 DNA: TGCAGTGCTAGAGTACCGGCGGGCCGGCCCCTAGCCAAAAACATTCAGTACTTC. It specifies CSARVPAGRPLAKNIQYF.

This clonotype appeared many times. The chain has TRBV4-3 and TRBJ2-7; 8 bases map to TRBD1. Germline CDR1 reads LGHNA; CDR2 reads YSLEER. V was pared by 0 bases and J by 5 bases, with 6 bases of the junction left unmatched. The CDR3 consists of 15 residues. In DNA form, the CDR3 reads TGCGCCAGCAGCCAAGACCGGACAGGGTCTAACGAGCAGTACTTC. Protein: CASSQDRTGSNEQYF.

This clonotype has ten or more counts. The rearrangement uses TRBV12-3 or TRBV12-4 and TRBJ2-5, with D perhaps matching TRBD1 (5 bases). The CDR3 spans 11 residues. Trimming took off 8 bases at V and 10 bases at J, with 14 bases between the two ends. DNA for the CDR3: TGTGCCAGCTCCCCCGCAGGGATCCAGTACTTC. Translating it yields CASSPAGIQYF.

This clonotype was seen at least ten times. The V gene is TRBV4-3, the J gene TRBJ1-5; no clear D gene. This CDR3 region has 14 residues. Trimming removed 0 bases at V and 2 bases at J, with 5 bases between. Germline V gene data show CDR1 as LGHNA and CDR2 as YSLEER. CDR3 nucleotides: TGCGCCAGCAGCCAAGAGCTAGGCAATCAGCCCCAGCATTTT. Its protein product is CASSQELGNQPQHF.

Concerning this clonotype itself: At one of its ends the junction is not consistent with the germline gene, which may arise from a read error. V usage is TRBV3-1 and J usage is TRBJ2-3; D uncertain. The CDR3 runs 11 residues. The germline V gene has CDR1 LGHDT and CDR2 YNNKEL (reference sequence). This CDR3 reads CASSQLDLLRW. Written as DNA, the CDR3 is TGTGCCAGCAGCCAGCTCGATTTGCTGAGGTGG.

The table lists this clonotype with many counts. The chain joins TRBV6-1 to TRBJ1-1; 7 bases line up with TRBD1. Germline V CDR1 and CDR2: MNHNS, SASEGT. CDR3 length: 12 residues. J lost 8 bases, V lost 5 bases, and 5 bases had no gene match. DNA for the CDR3: TGTGCCAGCAGTAGACAGGGACGGGAAGCTTTCTTT. Amino acid sequence: CASSRQGREAFF.

The chain employs TRBV7-9 and TRBJ2-2, with 10 positions matching TRBD2. The CDR3 runs to 17 residues. Trimming cost V 5 bases and J 5 bases; bases outside gene matches: 11. CDR1 and CDR2 (germline): SEHNR, FQNEAQ (reference sequence). The CDR3 nucleotides read TGTGCCAGCAGCCCTCAAAGCGGGAGGGCCAGGACCGGGGAGCTGTTTTTT. It codes for CASSPQSGRARTGELFF.

In its sample, this clonotype was seen many times. This chain joins TRBV5-1 and TRBJ2-3; D gene unclear. The length of the CDR3 is 14 residues. The ends were cut back, 0 bases at V and 4 bases at J, with 9 bases in the middle. The germline V gene encodes CDR1 SGHRS and CDR2 YFSETQ. The CDR3 loop is CASSLDVPPDTQYF. CDR3 nucleotide sequence: TGCGCCAGCAGCTTGGACGTCCCCCCAGATACGCAGTATTTT.

This clonotype has only a few counts. V and J are TRBV4-2 and TRBJ2-5; 9 nucleotides line up with TRBD2. V lost 0 bases, J lost 5 bases, and 13 bases stayed unmatched. The CDR3 spans 18 residues. Germline V gene data show CDR1 as LGHNA and CDR2 as YNFKEQ. CDR3 sequence reads: CASSQDNWAGGMAETQYF. CDR3 nucleotide sequence: TGTGCCAGCAGCCAAGATAATTGGGCGGGAGGGATGGCGGAGACCCAGTACTTC.

This chain uses TRBV6-2 or TRBV6-3 with TRBJ2-6, with D possibly TRBD1 on 6 matching bases. Germline CDR1 reads MNHEY; CDR2 reads SVGEGT. The CDR3 has 17 amino acids. V was cut by 8 bases and J by 2 bases, with 19 bases left in between. The CDR3, as DNA: TGTGCCAGCGCCGCCCACACAGGGTCTCCTGGGGCCAACGTCCTGACTTTC. Residues: CASAAHTGSPGANVLTF.